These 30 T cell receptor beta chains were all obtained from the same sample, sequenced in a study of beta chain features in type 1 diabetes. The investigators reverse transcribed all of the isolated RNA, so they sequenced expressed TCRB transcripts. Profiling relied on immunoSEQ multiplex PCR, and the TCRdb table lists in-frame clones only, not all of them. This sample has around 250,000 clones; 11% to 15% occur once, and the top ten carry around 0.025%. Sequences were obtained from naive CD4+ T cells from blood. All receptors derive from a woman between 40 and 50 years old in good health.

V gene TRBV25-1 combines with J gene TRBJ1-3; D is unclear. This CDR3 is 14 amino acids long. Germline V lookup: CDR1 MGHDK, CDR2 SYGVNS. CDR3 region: CAPAGNLWGNTIYF. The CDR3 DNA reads TGTGCGCCGGCAGGTAACCTTTGGGGAAACACCATATATTTT.

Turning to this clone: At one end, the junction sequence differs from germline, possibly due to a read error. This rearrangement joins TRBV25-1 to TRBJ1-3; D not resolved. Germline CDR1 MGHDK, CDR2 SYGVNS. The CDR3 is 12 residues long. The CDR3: CASLGSHGTVYF. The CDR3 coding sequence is TGTGCCAGCCTCGGGTCCCACGGCACCGTATATTTT.

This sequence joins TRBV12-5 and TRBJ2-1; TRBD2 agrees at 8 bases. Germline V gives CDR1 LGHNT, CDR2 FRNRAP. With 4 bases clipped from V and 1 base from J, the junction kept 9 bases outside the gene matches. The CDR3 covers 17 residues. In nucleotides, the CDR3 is TGTGCTAGTGGTTCCCCGGGAGGGGGGGAATCCTACAATGAGCAGTTCTTC. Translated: CASGSPGGGESYNEQFF.

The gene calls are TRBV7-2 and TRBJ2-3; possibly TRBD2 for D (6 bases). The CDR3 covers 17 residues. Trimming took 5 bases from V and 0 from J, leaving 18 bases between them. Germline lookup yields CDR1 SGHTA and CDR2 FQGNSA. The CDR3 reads CASSLRADGLSTDTQYF. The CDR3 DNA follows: TGTGCCAGCAGCCTCCGGGCGGATGGACTAAGCACAGATACGCAGTATTTT.

CDR3 loop: CASRGARTDPYGYTF. The CDR3 bases are TGCGCCAGCAGGGGAGCGCGTACAGACCCCTATGGCTACACCTTC. This chain links TRBV5-1 with TRBJ1-2; no reliable D call. Per the germline V gene, CDR1 is SGHRS and CDR2 is YFSETQ. V lost 5 bases to trimming and J lost 4 bases, with 18 bases between them. The CDR3 runs to 15 residues.

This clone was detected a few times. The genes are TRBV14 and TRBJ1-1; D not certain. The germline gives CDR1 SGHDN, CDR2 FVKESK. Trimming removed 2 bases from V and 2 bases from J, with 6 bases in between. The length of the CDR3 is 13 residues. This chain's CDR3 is CASSQKQNTEAFF. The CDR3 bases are TGTGCCAGCAGCCAAAAACAAAACACTGAAGCTTTCTTT.

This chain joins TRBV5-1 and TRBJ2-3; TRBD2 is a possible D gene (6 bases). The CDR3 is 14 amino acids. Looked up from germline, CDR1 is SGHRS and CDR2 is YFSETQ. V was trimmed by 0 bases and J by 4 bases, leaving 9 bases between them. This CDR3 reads CASSLAAGPDTQYF. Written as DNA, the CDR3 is TGCGCCAGCAGCTTGGCGGCGGGGCCAGATACGCAGTATTTT.

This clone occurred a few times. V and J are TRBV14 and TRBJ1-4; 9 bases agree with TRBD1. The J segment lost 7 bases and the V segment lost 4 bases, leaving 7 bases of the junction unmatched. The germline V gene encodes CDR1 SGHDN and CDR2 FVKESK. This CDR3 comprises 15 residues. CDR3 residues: CASSRGTGFGEKLFF. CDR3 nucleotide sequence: TGTGCCAGCAGCCGCGGGACAGGGTTCGGTGAAAAACTGTTTTTT.

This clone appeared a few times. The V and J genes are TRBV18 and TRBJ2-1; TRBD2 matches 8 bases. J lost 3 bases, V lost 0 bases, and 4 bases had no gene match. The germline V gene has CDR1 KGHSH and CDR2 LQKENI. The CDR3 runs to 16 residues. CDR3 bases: TGTGCCAGCTCACCACCAACTAGCGGCCTCTACAATGAGCAGTTCTTC. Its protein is CASSPPTSGLYNEQFF.

The CDR3 loop reads CASSVGRTGGSGGTQYF. The DNA of the CDR3 is TGTGCCAGCAGCGTTGGACGGACAGGGGGTTCCGGCGGGACCCAGTACTTC. V and J are TRBV9 and TRBJ2-5, with 10 nucleotides matching TRBD1. The CDR3 is 17 amino acids. CDR1 is SGDLS and CDR2 is YYNGEE in the germline V gene. Unmatched junction bases numbered 14, after V lost 2 bases and J lost 7 bases.

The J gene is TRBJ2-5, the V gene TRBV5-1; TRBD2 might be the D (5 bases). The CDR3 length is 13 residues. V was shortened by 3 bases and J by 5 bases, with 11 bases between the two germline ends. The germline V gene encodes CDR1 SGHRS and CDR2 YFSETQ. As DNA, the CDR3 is TGCGCCAGCAGCTCGGGGAACTTGGAGACCCAGTACTTC. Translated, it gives CASSSGNLETQYF.

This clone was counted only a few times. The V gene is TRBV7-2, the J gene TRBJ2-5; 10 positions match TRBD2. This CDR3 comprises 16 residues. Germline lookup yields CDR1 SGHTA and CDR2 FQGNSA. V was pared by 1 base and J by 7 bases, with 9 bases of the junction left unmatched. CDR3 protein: CASSLGTSGPQRTQYF. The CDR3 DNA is TGTGCCAGCAGCTTAGGGACTAGCGGACCTCAGAGGACCCAGTACTTC.

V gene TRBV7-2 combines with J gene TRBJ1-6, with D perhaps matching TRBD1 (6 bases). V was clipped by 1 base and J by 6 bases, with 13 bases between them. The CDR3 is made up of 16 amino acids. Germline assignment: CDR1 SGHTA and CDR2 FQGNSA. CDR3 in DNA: TGTGCCAGCAGCTTAGTCCAGGGGCTGGGTAATTCACCCCTCCACTTT. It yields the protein CASSLVQGLGNSPLHF.

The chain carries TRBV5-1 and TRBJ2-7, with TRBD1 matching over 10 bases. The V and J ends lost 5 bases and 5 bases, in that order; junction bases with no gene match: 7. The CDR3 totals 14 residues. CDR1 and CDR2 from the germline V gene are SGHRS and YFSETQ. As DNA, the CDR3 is TGCGCCAGCAGTTCCGGGACAGGGGTCCACGAGCAGTACTTC. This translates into CASSSGTGVHEQYF.

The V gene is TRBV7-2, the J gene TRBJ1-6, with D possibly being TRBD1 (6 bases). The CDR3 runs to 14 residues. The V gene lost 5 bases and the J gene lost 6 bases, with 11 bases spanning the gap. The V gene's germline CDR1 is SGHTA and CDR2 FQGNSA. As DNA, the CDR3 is TGTGCCAGCAGCCCCGGACAGCCTAATTCACCCCTCCACTTT. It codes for CASSPGQPNSPLHF.

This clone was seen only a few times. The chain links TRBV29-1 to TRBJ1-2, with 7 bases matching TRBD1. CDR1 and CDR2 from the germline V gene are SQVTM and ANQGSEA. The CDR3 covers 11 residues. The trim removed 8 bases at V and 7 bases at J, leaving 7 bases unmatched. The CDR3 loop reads CSSGGNGGYTF. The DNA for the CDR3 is TGCAGCTCAGGGGGAAATGGTGGCTACACCTTC. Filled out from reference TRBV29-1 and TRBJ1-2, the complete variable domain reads SAVISQKPSRDICQRGTSLTIQCQVDSQVTMMFWYRQQPGQSLTLIATANQGSEATYESGFVIDKFPISRPNLTFSTLTVSNMSPEDSSIYLCSSGGNGGYTFGSGTRLTVV.

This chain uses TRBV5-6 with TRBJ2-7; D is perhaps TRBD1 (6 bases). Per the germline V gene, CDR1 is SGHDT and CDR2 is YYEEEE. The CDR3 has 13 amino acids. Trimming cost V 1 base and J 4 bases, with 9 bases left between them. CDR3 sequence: CASSLQGNYEQYF. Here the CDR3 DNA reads TGTGCCAGCAGCTTGCAGGGGAATTACGAGCAGTACTTC.

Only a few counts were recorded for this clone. The DNA of the CDR3 is TGCGCCAGTTCAAGCTTAAGAGAGCTTAACCAAGAGACCCAGTACTTC. It specifies CASSSLRELNQETQYF. The chain uses TRBV23-1 and TRBJ2-5; unclear D gene. TRBV23-1 is designated an ORF whose function remains uncertain. The V end was cut by 9 bases, the J end by 0 bases, with 20 bases between. This CDR3 is 16 amino acids long.

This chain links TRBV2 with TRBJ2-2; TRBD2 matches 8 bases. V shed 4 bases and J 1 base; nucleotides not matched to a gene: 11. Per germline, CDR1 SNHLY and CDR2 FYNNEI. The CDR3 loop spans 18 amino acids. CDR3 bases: TGTGCCAGCAGTGGTCCCAAAGCGGGGGTCCGGAACACCGGGGAGCTGTTTTTT. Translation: CASSGPKAGVRNTGELFF. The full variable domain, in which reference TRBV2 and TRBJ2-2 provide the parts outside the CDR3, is EPEVTQTPSHQVTQMGQEVILRCVPISNHLYFYWYRQILGQKVEFLVSFYNNEISEKSEIFDDQFSVERPDGSNFTLKIRSTKLEDSAMYFCASSGPKAGVRNTGELFFGEGSRLTVL.

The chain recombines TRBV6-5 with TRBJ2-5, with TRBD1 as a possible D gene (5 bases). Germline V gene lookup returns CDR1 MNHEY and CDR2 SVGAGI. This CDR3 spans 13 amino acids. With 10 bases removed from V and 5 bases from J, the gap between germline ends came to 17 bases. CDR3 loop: CATYRTSPETQYF. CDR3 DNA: TGTGCCACGTATAGGACATCCCCGGAGACCCAGTACTTC.

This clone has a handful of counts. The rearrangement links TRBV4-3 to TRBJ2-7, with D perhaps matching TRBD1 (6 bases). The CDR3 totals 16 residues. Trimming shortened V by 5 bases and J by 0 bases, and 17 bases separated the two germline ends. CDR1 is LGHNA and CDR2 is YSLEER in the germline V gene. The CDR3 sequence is CASSKNRESFSYEQYF. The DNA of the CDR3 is TGCGCCAGCAGCAAAAACAGGGAGAGTTTCTCCTACGAGCAGTACTTC.

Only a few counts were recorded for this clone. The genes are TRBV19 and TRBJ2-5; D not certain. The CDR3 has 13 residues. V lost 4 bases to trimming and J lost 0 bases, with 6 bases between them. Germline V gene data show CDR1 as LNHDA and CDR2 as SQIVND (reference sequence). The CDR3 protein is CASSRSDQETQYF. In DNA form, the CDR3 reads TGTGCCAGTAGTAGGTCAGACCAAGAGACCCAGTACTTC.

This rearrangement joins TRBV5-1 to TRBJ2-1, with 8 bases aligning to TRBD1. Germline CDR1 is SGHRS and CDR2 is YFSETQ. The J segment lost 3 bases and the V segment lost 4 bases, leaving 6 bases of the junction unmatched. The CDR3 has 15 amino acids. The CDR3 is CASSRTGLGYNEQFF. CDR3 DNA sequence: TGCGCCAGCAGCCGGACAGGGTTGGGCTACAATGAGCAGTTCTTC.

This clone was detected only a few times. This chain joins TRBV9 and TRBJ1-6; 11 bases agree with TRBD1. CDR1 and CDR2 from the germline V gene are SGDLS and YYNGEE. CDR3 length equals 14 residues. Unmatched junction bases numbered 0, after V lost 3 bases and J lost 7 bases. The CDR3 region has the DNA TGTGCCAGCAGCGGGACAGGGGGCAATTCACCCCTCCACTTT. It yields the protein CASSGTGGNSPLHF.

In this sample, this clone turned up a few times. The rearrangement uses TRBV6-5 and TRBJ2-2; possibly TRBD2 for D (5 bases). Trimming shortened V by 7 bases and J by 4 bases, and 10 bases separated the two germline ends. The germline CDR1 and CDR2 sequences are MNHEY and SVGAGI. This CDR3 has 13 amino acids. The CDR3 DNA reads TGTGCCAGCAACAACGCGGGCACCGGGGAGCTGTTTTTT. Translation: CASNNAGTGELFF.

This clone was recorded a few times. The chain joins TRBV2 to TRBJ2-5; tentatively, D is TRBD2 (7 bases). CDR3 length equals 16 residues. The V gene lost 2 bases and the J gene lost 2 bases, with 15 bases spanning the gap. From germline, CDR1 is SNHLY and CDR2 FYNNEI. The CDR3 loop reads CASSEFGGGVQETQYF. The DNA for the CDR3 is TGTGCCAGCAGTGAATTTGGGGGGGGCGTACAAGAGACCCAGTACTTC.

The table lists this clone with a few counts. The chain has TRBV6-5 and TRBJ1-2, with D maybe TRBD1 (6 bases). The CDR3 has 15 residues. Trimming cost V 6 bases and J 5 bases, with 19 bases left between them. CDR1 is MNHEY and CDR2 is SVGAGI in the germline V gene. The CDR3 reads CASREITDRRYGYTF. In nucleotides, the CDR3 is TGTGCCAGCAGGGAAATCACGGACAGAAGATATGGCTACACCTTC.

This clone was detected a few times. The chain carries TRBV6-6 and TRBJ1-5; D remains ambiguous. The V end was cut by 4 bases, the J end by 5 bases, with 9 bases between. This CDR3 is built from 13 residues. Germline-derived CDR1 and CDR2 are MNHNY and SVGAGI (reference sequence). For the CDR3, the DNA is TGTGCCAGCAGTTGGCAGGATTATCAGCCCCAGCATTTT. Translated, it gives CASSWQDYQPQHF.

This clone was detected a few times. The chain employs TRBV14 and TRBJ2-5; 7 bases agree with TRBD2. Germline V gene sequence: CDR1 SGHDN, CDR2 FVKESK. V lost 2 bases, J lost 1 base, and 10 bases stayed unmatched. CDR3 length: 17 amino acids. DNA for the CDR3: TGTGCCAGCAGCCAACCCCACAGCGGGGACTCCCAAGAGACCCAGTACTTC. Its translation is CASSQPHSGDSQETQYF.

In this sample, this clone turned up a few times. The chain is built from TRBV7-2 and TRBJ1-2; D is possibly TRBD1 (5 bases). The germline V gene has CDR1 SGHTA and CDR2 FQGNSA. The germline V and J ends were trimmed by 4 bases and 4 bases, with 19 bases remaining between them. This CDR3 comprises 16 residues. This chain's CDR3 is CASSSEPGLRAYGYTF. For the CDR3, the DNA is TGTGCCAGCAGCTCCGAACCGGGACTCCGGGCCTATGGCTACACCTTC. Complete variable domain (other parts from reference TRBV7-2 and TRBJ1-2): GAGVSQSPSNKVTEKGKDVELRCDPISGHTALYWYRQSLGQGLEFLIYFQGNSAPDKSGLPSDRFSAERTGGSVSTLTIQRTQQEDSAVYLCASSSEPGLRAYGYTFGSGTRLTVV.